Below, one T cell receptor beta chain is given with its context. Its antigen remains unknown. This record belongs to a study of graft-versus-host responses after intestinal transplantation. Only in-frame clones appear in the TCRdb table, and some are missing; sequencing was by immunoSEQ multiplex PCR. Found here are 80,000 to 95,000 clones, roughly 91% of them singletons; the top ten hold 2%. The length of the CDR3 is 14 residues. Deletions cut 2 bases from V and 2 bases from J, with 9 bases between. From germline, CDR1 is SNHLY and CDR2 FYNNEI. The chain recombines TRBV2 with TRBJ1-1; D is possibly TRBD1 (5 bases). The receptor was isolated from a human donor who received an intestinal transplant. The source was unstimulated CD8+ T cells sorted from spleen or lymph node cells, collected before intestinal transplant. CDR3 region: CASSEWQGNTEAFF. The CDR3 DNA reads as TGTGCCAGCAGTGAATGGCAGGGAAACACTGAAGCTTTCTTT.